This TCR beta chain is from a study of shared clonotypes between healthy human individuals. Sequencing was performed with immunoSEQ multiplex PCR; in TCRdb, only in-frame clones are kept and a portion is missing. The sample lists over a million clones, 95% to 99% occurring once. CDR1 is MDHEN, CDR2 SYDVKM, per germline. The V segment lost 0 bases and the J segment 5 bases; nucleotides outside the gene matches: 5. The CDR3 runs 15 residues. This rearrangement joins TRBV28 to TRBJ2-7, with 9 positions matching TRBD1. This receptor was taken from a man aged 25 to 45 in good health. The sample comprised naive CD4+ T cells sorted from blood. Subset denoted: CD45RA+ positively selected. In nucleotides, the CDR3 is TGTGCCAGCAGTTTATGGGGGACAGGGTTCGACGAGCAGTACTTC. As protein: CASSLWGTGFDEQYF.